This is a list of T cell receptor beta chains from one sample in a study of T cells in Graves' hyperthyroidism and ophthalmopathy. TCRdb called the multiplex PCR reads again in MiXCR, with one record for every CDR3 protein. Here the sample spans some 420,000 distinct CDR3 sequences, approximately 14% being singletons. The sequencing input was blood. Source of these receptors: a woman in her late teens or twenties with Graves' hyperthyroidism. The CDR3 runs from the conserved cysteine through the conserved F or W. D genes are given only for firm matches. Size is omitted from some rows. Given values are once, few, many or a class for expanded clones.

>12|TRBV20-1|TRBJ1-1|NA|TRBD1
CNARTGGTEAFF
TGCAATGCGAGGACAGGGGGCACTGAAGCTTTCTTT
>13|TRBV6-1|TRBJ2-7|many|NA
CASMSYSSYEQYF
TGTGCCAGCATGTCCTACAGCTCCTACGAGCAGTACTTC
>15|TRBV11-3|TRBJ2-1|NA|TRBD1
CASSLGQGAINEQFF
TGTGCCAGCAGCTTAGGACAGGGGGCAATCAATGAGCAGTTCTTC
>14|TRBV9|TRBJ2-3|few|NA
CASSVGETADTQYF
TGTGCCAGCAGCGTAGGAGAGACAGCGGATACGCAGTATTTT
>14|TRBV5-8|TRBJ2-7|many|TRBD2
CASSRGRGAYEQYF
TGTGCCAGCAGCCGCGGACGGGGGGCCTACGAGCAGTACTTC
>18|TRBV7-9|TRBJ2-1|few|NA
CASRRRSGPANSYNEQFF
TGTGCCAGCAGAAGAAGGTCGGGACCAGCAAACTCCTACAATGAGCAGTTCTTC
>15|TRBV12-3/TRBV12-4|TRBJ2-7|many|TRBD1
CASSFDRGLLYEQYF
TGTGCCAGCAGTTTCGACAGGGGGCTACTTTACGAGCAGTACTTC
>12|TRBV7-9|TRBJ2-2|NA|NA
CASSSLGRELFF
TGTGCCAGCAGCTCGTTGGGAAGGGAGCTGTTTTTT
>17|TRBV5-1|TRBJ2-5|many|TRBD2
CASSLQPGLAEQETQYF
TGCGCCAGCAGCCTCCAACCGGGACTAGCGGAACAAGAGACCCAGTACTTC
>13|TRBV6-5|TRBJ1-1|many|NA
CASSYRGVTEAFF
TGTGCCAGCAGTTACAGGGGTGTCACTGAAGCTTTCTTT
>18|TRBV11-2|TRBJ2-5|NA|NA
CASSFDRSRNSLQETQYF
TGTGCCAGCAGCTTTGACAGGAGTAGGAATAGCCTCCAAGAGACCCAGTACTTC
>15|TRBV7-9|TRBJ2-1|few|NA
CASSGDLGERREQFF
TGTGCCAGCAGCGGTGACCTAGGAGAGCGGCGTGAGCAGTTCTTC
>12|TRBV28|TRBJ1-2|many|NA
CASSLGQYGYTF
TGTGCCAGCAGCCTCGGACAGTATGGCTACACCTTC
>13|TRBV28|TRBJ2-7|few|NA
CAGSLSEGYEQYF
TGTGCCGGCAGTTTATCGGAGGGCTACGAGCAGTACTTC
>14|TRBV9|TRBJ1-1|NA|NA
CASSSLQGDTEAFF
TGTGCCAGCAGCTCGTTACAGGGAGACACTGAAGCTTTCTTT
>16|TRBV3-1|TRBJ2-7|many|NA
CASSQELRTKAYEQYF
TGTGCCAGCAGCCAAGAGTTGCGGACTAAGGCGTACGAGCAGTACTTC
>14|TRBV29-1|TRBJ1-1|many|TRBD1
CSVASGTGSTEAFF
TGCAGCGTAGCCTCCGGGACAGGGAGTACCGAAGCTTTCTTT
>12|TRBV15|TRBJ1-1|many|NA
CATSRDRAVAFF
TGTGCCACCAGCAGAGACAGGGCCGTAGCTTTCTTT
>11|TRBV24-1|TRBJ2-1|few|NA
CATSLTHEQFF
TGTGCCACCAGTCTCACCCATGAGCAGTTCTTC
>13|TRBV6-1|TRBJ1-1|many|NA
CASSVTGPLGAFF
TGTGCCAGCAGCGTAACAGGGCCCCTAGGAGCTTTCTTT
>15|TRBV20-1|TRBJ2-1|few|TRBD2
CSARTTSGDYNEQFF
TGCAGTGCTAGAACAACTAGCGGCGATTACAATGAGCAGTTCTTC
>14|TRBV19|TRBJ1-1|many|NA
CASSTQGLGTEAFF
TGTGCCAGCTCGACGCAGGGCCTGGGGACTGAAGCTTTCTTT
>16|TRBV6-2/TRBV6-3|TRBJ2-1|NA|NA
CASSFRTTYSYNEQFF
TGTGCCAGCAGTTTCAGGACGACCTACTCCTACAATGAGCAGTTCTTC